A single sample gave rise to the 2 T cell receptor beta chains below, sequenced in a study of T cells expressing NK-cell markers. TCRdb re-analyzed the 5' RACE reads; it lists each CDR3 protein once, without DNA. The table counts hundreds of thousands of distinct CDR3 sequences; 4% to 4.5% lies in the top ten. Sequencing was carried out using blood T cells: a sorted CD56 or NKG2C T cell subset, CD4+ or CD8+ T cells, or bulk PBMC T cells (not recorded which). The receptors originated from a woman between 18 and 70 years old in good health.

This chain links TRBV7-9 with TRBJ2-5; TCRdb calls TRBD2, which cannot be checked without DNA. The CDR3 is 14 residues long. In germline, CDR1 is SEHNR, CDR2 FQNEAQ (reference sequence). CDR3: CASSRPAPREGQYF.

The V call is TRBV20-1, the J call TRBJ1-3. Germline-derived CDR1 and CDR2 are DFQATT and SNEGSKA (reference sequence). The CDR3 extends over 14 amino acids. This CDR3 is CSARDAGSGNTIYF.